This T cell receptor beta chain stems from a study of identical twins. A universal primer site came from template switching; cDNA carried unique molecular identifiers. MiXCR, run by TCRdb on the 5' RACE reads, gives a single entry per CDR3 protein. Among 300,000 to 400,000 distinct CDR3 sequences listed, around an eighth were seen once. The sample holds a few counts of this clonotype. Its antigen is currently unknown. This CDR3 has 13 amino acids. Between the trimmed V and J ends, which lost 3 bases and 7 bases, there was a span of 12 bases. Study-level findings and limits: Out-of-frame alpha sequences that twins shared showed excess low generation probability. The study reached conclusions through statistical analysis that was cross-sectional, not following the same donors.

Donors were all healthy Caucasians. This same sample was also taken into another study, of yellow fever vaccine responses in identical twins.

The chain recombines TRBV12-3 or TRBV12-4 with TRBJ1-1, with D perhaps matching TRBD1 (5 bases). This TCR was sampled from a woman aged 18 to 35 in good health. Material for sequencing was CD8+ T cells sorted from blood. This chain's CDR3 is CASSLEGLGEAFF. DNA for the CDR3: TGTGCCAGCAGTTTGGAGGGGTTGGGTGAAGCTTTCTTT.